These T cell receptor beta chains were read from a single sample in a study of beta chain features in type 1 diabetes. Libraries were prepared by immunoSEQ multiplex PCR; TCRdb keeps only in-frame clonotypes and omits some of them. The table shows 220,000 or so clones, with about 70% occurring only once. Input material: naive CD4+ T cells from blood. Receptors were obtained from a man younger than 45 in good health. CDR3s include the opening cysteine and the closing phenylalanine or tryptophan. Each record gives: CDR3 length, J gene, V gene, D gene, clone size, CDR3 protein, CDR3 DNA. A D gene is named only where the DNA matches it firmly. Clone size, where shown, is once, few, many, or a class for clones that have expanded.

13 | TRBJ2-5 | TRBV30 | NA | NA | CAWSGGQEETQYF | TGTGCCTGGAGTGGGGGACAAGAAGAGACCCAGTACTTC
13 | TRBJ1-2 | TRBV29-1 | NA | NA | CSVAGRVGYGYTF | TGCAGCGTTGCCGGCAGGGTAGGCTATGGCTACACCTTC
12 | TRBJ2-5 | TRBV7-2 | NA | NA | CASSLYQETQYF | TGTGCCAGCAGCTTATACCAAGAGACCCAGTACTTC
16 | TRBJ2-3 | TRBV7-9 | TRBD2 | NA | CASSFLAGGKSDTQYF | TGTGCCAGCAGCTTCCTAGCGGGAGGGAAGTCAGATACGCAGTATTTT
14 | TRBJ2-6 | TRBV7-6 | NA | once | CASSLSTGANVLTF | TGTGCCAGCAGCTTATCGACGGGGGCCAACGTCCTGACTTTC
14 | TRBJ2-5 | TRBV5-4 | NA | few | CASSLGSVKETQYF | TGTGCCAGCAGCTTGGGCTCCGTCAAAGAGACCCAGTACTTC
15 | TRBJ2-1 | TRBV30 | NA | NA | CAWSVLSGRDNEQFF | TGTGCCTGGAGTGTACTAAGCGGAAGGGACAATGAGCAGTTCTTC
11 | TRBJ2-5 | TRBV29-1 | NA | NA | CSAALGETQYF | TGCAGCGCCGCCTTGGGAGAGACCCAGTACTTC
16 | TRBJ2-3 | TRBV5-1 | NA | NA | CASSLAGRSDTDTQYF | TGCGCCAGCAGCTTGGCGGGCCGGTCCGACACAGATACGCAGTATTTT
15 | TRBJ2-1 | TRBV18 | TRBD1 | NA | CASSSGQGRTVRQFF | TGTGCCAGCTCATCCGGACAGGGACGGACGGTAAGGCAGTTCTTC
13 | TRBJ2-3 | TRBV5-4 | TRBD1 | NA | CASSTTGADTQYF | TGTGCCAGCAGCACCACAGGGGCAGATACGCAGTATTTT
12 | TRBJ2-7 | TRBV29-1 | TRBD1 | NA | CSGSDRAYEQYF | TGCAGCGGCTCCGACAGGGCCTACGAGCAGTACTTC
16 | TRBJ2-3 | TRBV25-1 | TRBD2 | NA | CASSPGVAGRTDTQYF | TGTGCCAGCAGTCCGGGGGTAGCGGGACGCACAGATACGCAGTATTTT
12 | TRBJ2-7 | TRBV30 | NA | few | CAWGGVFHEQYF | TGTGCCTGGGGGGGCGTATTCCACGAGCAGTACTTC
13 | TRBJ1-1 | TRBV13 | TRBD1 | few | CASSPTNRGRAFF | TGTGCCAGCAGCCCCACTAACAGGGGGCGGGCTTTCTTT
12 | TRBJ2-2 | TRBV29-1 | NA | NA | CSAGRSTGELFF | TGCAGCGCTGGGCGTAGCACCGGGGAGCTGTTTTTT
16 | TRBJ2-7 | TRBV29-1 | NA | NA | CSVEDPGGRGGYEQYF | TGCAGCGTTGAAGACCCCGGGGGAAGGGGAGGCTACGAGCAGTACTTC
11 | TRBJ2-7 | TRBV5-6 | NA | NA | CASSVEYEQYF | TGTGCCAGCAGCGTAGAATACGAGCAGTACTTC
17 | TRBJ2-4 | TRBV12-5 | TRBD2 | NA | CASGLVRGSGSLNIQYF | TGTGCTAGTGGTTTGGTAAGGGGTAGCGGGAGTTTAAACATTCAGTACTTC
11 | TRBJ2-7 | TRBV20-1 | NA | NA | CSASLVPEQYF | TGCAGTGCTAGTCTGGTTCCCGAGCAGTACTTC
12 | TRBJ2-7 | TRBV30 | NA | NA | CAWRDSGYEQYF | TGTGCCTGGAGGGACAGTGGCTACGAGCAGTACTTC
12 | TRBJ2-1 | TRBV2 | NA | NA | CASSGRNNEQFF | TGTGCCAGCAGCGGGCGCAACAATGAGCAGTTCTTC
14 | TRBJ2-3 | TRBV14 | TRBD2 | NA | CASSHGGFTDTQYF | TGTGCCAGCAGCCACGGGGGGTTCACAGATACGCAGTATTTT
15 | TRBJ1-6 | TRBV7-9 | TRBD1 | NA | CASSAWDRVNSPLHF | TGTGCCAGCAGCGCGTGGGACAGGGTAAATTCACCCCTCCACTTT
17 | TRBJ2-6 | TRBV9 | TRBD2 | NA | CASSVTSGKAGANVLTF | TGTGCCAGCAGCGTGACTAGCGGGAAAGCTGGGGCCAACGTCCTGACTTTC
14 | TRBJ2-2 | TRBV4-1 | NA | NA | CASSPPRTGGGLFF | TGCGCCAGCAGCCCACCCAGGACCGGAGGGGGGCTGTTTTTT
14 | TRBJ2-7 | TRBV28 | TRBD1 | NA | CASSLHGTVYEQYF | TGTGCCAGCAGTTTACATGGGACAGTCTACGAGCAGTACTTC
12 | TRBJ2-3 | TRBV29-1 | NA | NA | CSVVVLGDTQYF | TGCAGCGTAGTGGTATTGGGAGATACGCAGTATTTT
14 | TRBJ2-1 | TRBV29-1 | TRBD2 | few | CSVENGRPPGEQFF | TGCAGCGTTGAAAACGGGAGGCCTCCTGGTGAGCAGTTCTTC
17 | TRBJ2-1 | TRBV9 | TRBD2 | NA | CASSVRLAVSSYNEQFF | TGTGCCAGCAGCGTCAGACTAGCGGTGAGCTCCTACAATGAGCAGTTCTTC
15 | TRBJ2-4 | TRBV30 | NA | NA | CAWSVRGGTKNIQYF | TGTGCCTGGAGTGTGAGGGGGGGTACCAAAAACATTCAGTACTTC
15 | TRBJ2-4 | TRBV7-2 | TRBD2 | NA | CASRPPGGAKNIQYF | TGTGCCAGCAGACCCCCGGGGGGAGCCAAAAACATTCAGTACTTC